Listed here are 23 T cell receptor beta chains from one sample, sequenced in a study of regulatory T cells in long-lasting Graves disease. Building of the TCR beta libraries involved iRepertoire HTBI primers and Arm-PCR of CDR3 regions. TCRdb re-called the multiplex PCR reads with MiXCR, one entry per CDR3 protein. The sample has approximately 540,000 distinct CDR3 sequences, about 12% seen once. Time point specified: newly diagnosed GD, antithyroid drugs for less than 3 months. After RNA was extracted from PBMCs, the TCR library was made from it. Another study also made use of these data, one on T cells in Graves' hyperthyroidism and ophthalmopathy.

Here the sequenced sample was peripheral blood mononuclear cells (PBMCs), taken at new diagnosis, from a patient treated with antithyroid drugs. The origin of the receptors is a woman aged 25 to 39 with Graves disease.

This clonotype has ten or more counts. V gene TRBV2 combines with J gene TRBJ2-1, with D unclear. The CDR3 has 16 amino acids. Trimming stripped 3 bases from V and 0 bases from J, with 12 bases between. Germline V lookup: CDR1 SNHLY, CDR2 FYNNEI. The CDR3 here is CASSDFEGISYNEQFF. DNA for the CDR3: TGTGCCAGCAGTGATTTTGAAGGGATCTCCTACAATGAGCAGTTCTTC.

This chain links TRBV15 with TRBJ1-5; D uncertain. Trimming cost V 0 bases and J 3 bases, with 9 bases left between them. Germline V lookup: CDR1 LNHNV, CDR2 YYDKDF (reference sequence). The CDR3 runs to 15 residues. In DNA form, the CDR3 reads TGTGCCACCAGCAGAGATAGTGGGTTCAATCAGCCCCAGCATTTT. Its translation: CATSRDSGFNQPQHF.

In this sample, this clonotype turned up a few times. The rearrangement uses TRBV19 and TRBJ2-1; 8 bases are a match to TRBD1. The ends lost 7 bases at V and 6 bases at J; junction bases unmatched: 11. The CDR3 sequence is 15 residues long. The germline gives CDR1 LNHDA, CDR2 SQIVND (reference sequence). CDR3 nucleotide sequence: TGTGCCAGTAATAAAGACAGGGGAGGTCGCAATGAGCAGTTCTTC. Its translation: CASNKDRGGRNEQFF.

Ten or more counts support this clonotype. This chain uses TRBV20-1 with TRBJ2-5; a possible D gene is TRBD2 (5 bases). The V gene's germline CDR1 is DFQATT and CDR2 SNEGSKA (reference sequence). This CDR3 has 14 residues. Trimming cost V 4 bases and J 2 bases, with 14 bases left between them. CDR3 nucleotides: TGCAGTGCTAAGAAGCGGCAAACACAAGAGACCCAGTACTTC. It specifies CSAKKRQTQETQYF.

This clonotype appeared many times. This chain uses TRBV5-1 with TRBJ1-1, with TRBD1 matching over 10 bases. The CDR3 spans 13 residues. Germline assignment: CDR1 SGHRS and CDR2 YFSETQ. The V segment lost 1 base and the J segment 8 bases; nucleotides outside the gene matches: 2. DNA for the CDR3: TGCGCCAGCAGCTTGCAGGGACAGGGGGAAGCTTTCTTT. It codes for CASSLQGQGEAFF.

This clonotype has at least ten counts. The chain links TRBV28 to TRBJ2-7; no clear D. The CDR3 runs to 14 residues. V was clipped by 5 bases and J by 4 bases, with 15 bases between them. The germline gives CDR1 MDHEN, CDR2 SYDVKM. As DNA, the CDR3 is TGTGCCAGCAGTCCGCCTCGCAGGAGATACGAGCAGTACTTC. This sequence encodes CASSPPRRRYEQYF.

The CDR3 DNA sequence: TGTGCCAGCAGTTCCCGGGGGGTAGGGGGCGCTTACAATGAGCAGTTCTTC. Encoded protein: CASSSRGVGGAYNEQFF. The J gene is TRBJ2-1, the V gene TRBV27, with D possibly being TRBD1 or TRBD2 (7 bases each). CDR1 and CDR2 (germline): MNHEY, SMNVEV (reference sequence). V shed 4 bases and J shed 4 bases, with 20 bases lying between them. The CDR3 is made up of 17 amino acids.

This clonotype was recorded at least ten times. This chain uses TRBV12-3 or TRBV12-4 with TRBJ2-3; 8 bases map to TRBD1. This CDR3 is 21 amino acids long. Unmatched junction bases numbered 25, after V lost 3 bases and J lost 5 bases. CDR3 region: CASSFSVWFTGSTGGRDTQYF. The DNA of the CDR3 is TGTGCCAGCAGTTTTTCCGTTTGGTTCACAGGGTCCACAGGGGGTCGAGATACGCAGTATTTT.

This clonotype has more than one count but fewer than ten. DNA of the CDR3: TGTGCCAGCAGCCGAAGGCCCCTAGCAGGGGATGAGCAGTTCTTC. This translates into CASSRRPLAGDEQFF. The gene calls are TRBV28 and TRBJ2-1; a possible D gene is TRBD1 (6 bases). Between the trimmed V and J ends, which lost 6 bases and 8 bases, there was a span of 20 bases. The CDR3 is 15 amino acids. Germline V gene sequence: CDR1 MDHEN, CDR2 SYDVKM.

This clonotype has at least ten counts. The V gene is TRBV29-1, the J gene TRBJ2-7; D unresolved. The CDR3 has 11 amino acids. V lost 5 bases, J lost 3 bases, and 8 bases lay in between. From germline, CDR1 is SQVTM and CDR2 ANQGSEA. The CDR3 DNA is TGCAGCGTTCGAGCAGGCTACGAGCAGTACTTC. Protein sequence: CSVRAGYEQYF.

This clonotype has a count of ten or more. This chain joins TRBV28 and TRBJ1-1; D remains ambiguous. The CDR3 spans 12 residues. Germline V CDR1 and CDR2: MDHEN, SYDVKM. V was clipped by 8 bases and J by 0 bases, with 7 bases between them. CDR3 region: CASGDVNTEAFF. The CDR3, as DNA: TGTGCCAGCGGGGATGTGAACACTGAAGCTTTCTTT.

This clonotype was detected a few times. The junction departs from germline at one end; a sequencing error may be responsible. The V gene is TRBV5-4, the J gene TRBJ2-1; possible D gene TRBD2, 6 bases. Per the germline V gene, CDR1 is SGHNT and CDR2 is YYREEE (reference sequence). The CDR3 extends over 16 amino acids. Here the CDR3 reads CASTLGEAIGPDEQFF. CDR3 DNA sequence: TGTGCCAGCACCTTGGGGGAGGCCATAGGGCCGGATGAGCAGTTCTTC.

This clonotype was counted a few times. The V call is TRBV2, the J call TRBJ2-7; D gene unclear. The germline V gene encodes CDR1 SNHLY and CDR2 FYNNEI. The V end was cut by 0 bases, the J end by 7 bases, with 10 bases between. The CDR3 has 13 residues. In DNA form, the CDR3 reads TGTGCCAGCAGTGAAGCCTTAGCCCGAGAGCAGTACTTC. Protein: CASSEALAREQYF.

There are many counts of this clonotype. The chain is built from TRBV5-5 and TRBJ1-1, with TRBD1 matching 10 bases. Losses at the gene ends were 4 bases for V and 3 bases for J; bases not matched to a gene: 9. Germline V lookup: CDR1 SGHKS, CDR2 YYEKEE (reference sequence). This CDR3 region has 16 residues. CDR3 coding DNA: TGTGCCAGCAGCCAGACTCCGGGACAGGGGTACACTGAAGCTTTCTTT. Its translation: CASSQTPGQGYTEAFF.

This clonotype was seen at least ten times. The chain links TRBV18 to TRBJ1-2; D remains ambiguous. The CDR3 covers 13 residues. V was pared by 5 bases and J by 4 bases, with 11 bases between. In germline, CDR1 is KGHSH, CDR2 LQKENI. As DNA, the CDR3 is TGTGCCAGCTCAACCGGGCAAAGCTATGGCTACACCTTC. Protein sequence: CASSTGQSYGYTF.

This clonotype showed up many times. The V call is TRBV28, the J call TRBJ2-2, with 8 bases matching TRBD2. Germline CDR1 MDHEN, CDR2 SYDVKM. This CDR3 region has 15 residues. Germline trimming cut 1 base from V and 3 bases from J; bases unmatched to any gene: 1. The CDR3 coding sequence is TGTGCCAGCAGTTTATCGCGGGAGGACACCGGGGAGCTGTTTTTT. Encoded protein: CASSLSREDTGELFF.

The chain combines TRBV20-1 with TRBJ2-1; 9 bases line up with TRBD2. The CDR3 consists of 13 residues. The J segment lost 6 bases and the V segment lost 6 bases, leaving 6 bases of the junction unmatched. Germline V gene data show CDR1 as DFQATT and CDR2 as SNEGSKA (reference sequence). CDR3 protein: CSAGSSGSNEQFF. CDR3 bases: TGCAGTGCCGGTAGTAGCGGGAGCAATGAGCAGTTCTTC.

In regard to this clonotype: This may be a read error: a much more frequent sequence differs by one nucleotide. The V call is TRBV27, the J call TRBJ2-1; D not resolved. This CDR3 is 17 amino acids long. Per germline, CDR1 MNHEY and CDR2 SMNVEV (reference sequence). In DNA form, the CDR3 reads TGTGCCAGCAATAAGCCCGGACCGGGTAGCTCCTACAATGAGCAGCTCTTC. Protein product: CASNKPGPGSSYNEQLF.

This clonotype came up a few times. The V call is TRBV9, the J call TRBJ2-2; D remains ambiguous. This CDR3 is built from 16 residues. V gave up 3 bases and J gave up 1 base, with 13 bases separating them. CDR1 and CDR2 from the germline V gene are SGDLS and YYNGEE. The chain's CDR3 is CASSELVAVNTGELFF. The CDR3 DNA reads TGTGCCAGCAGCGAACTGGTGGCGGTGAACACCGGGGAGCTGTTTTTT. The variable domain in full, completed from reference TRBV9 and TRBJ2-2, reads DSGVTQTPKHLITATGQRVTLRCSPRSGDLSVYWYQQSLDQGLQFLIQYYNGEERAKGNILERFSAQQFPDLHSELNLSSLELGDSALYFCASSELVAVNTGELFFGEGSRLTVL.

The chain uses TRBV5-1 and TRBJ2-5; either TRBD1 or TRBD2 may supply D (5 bases each). CDR1 is SGHRS and CDR2 is YFSETQ in the germline V gene. Trimming removed 2 bases at V and 6 bases at J, with 14 bases between. This CDR3 is 14 amino acids long. CDR3 nucleotides: TGCGCCAGCAGCTTTGATGGCAGGGAGAAGACCCAGTACTTC. Translation gives CASSFDGREKTQYF.

This chain uses TRBV18 with TRBJ2-2, with a possible D match to TRBD1 (6 bases). The CDR3 sequence is 18 residues long. Trimming removed 3 bases at V and 4 bases at J, with 21 bases between. CDR1 is KGHSH, CDR2 LQKENI, per germline. CDR3 nucleotide sequence: TGTGCCAGCTCACCTTGGACAGTTACGTCTGGGGGCACCGGGGAGCTGTTTTTT. Residues: CASSPWTVTSGGTGELFF.

The CDR3 bases are TGTGCCAGCAGCTCGTGGGGGACAGGAGCGAACAATGAGCAGTTCTTC. This sequence encodes CASSSWGTGANNEQFF. The chain joins TRBV5-4 to TRBJ2-1; TRBD1 matches 8 bases. Germline CDR1 SGHNT, CDR2 YYREEE (reference sequence). The CDR3 loop spans 16 amino acids. V gave up 3 bases and J gave up 5 bases; unmatched junction bases: 10.

This clonotype was counted between two and nine times. The V and J genes are TRBV19 and TRBJ1-2; TRBD1 matches at 7 bases. The junction had 8 bases not matched to a gene; V was cut back by 6 bases and J by 4 bases. The CDR3 covers 14 residues. Germline V gene lookup returns CDR1 LNHDA and CDR2 SQIVND (reference sequence). The CDR3: CASRGRDRFYGYTF. CDR3 bases: TGTGCCAGTAGGGGACGGGACAGATTCTATGGCTACACCTTC.